This T cell receptor (beta chain) is from a study of T cell responses to AZD1222 COVID-19 vaccine. As to this clone: Its antigen is unknown.

Study-wide results and caveats: Donor demographics were predominantly white British with a female majority; clonal diversity may be underestimated.

The CDR3 loop spans 14 amino acids. V was trimmed by 7 bases and J by 0 bases, leaving 12 bases between them. Germline-derived CDR1 and CDR2 are MDHEN and SYDVKM. This table comes from immunoSEQ multiplex PCR, and its TCRdb copy is limited to in-frame clones, with some not included. The sample has 180,000 or so clones, about 90% seen once. The sequences come from peripheral blood, collected 28 days after the second dose of the MenACWY control vaccine. The chain recombines TRBV28 with TRBJ1-1; D perhaps matches TRBD1 (6 bases). The receptor comes from an adult who received the MenACWY meningococcal vaccine as a control. CDR3 sequence reads: CASNNRAMNTEAFF. DNA for the CDR3: TGTGCCAGCAACAACAGGGCTATGAACACTGAAGCTTTCTTT.